These 2 T cell receptor beta chains were all obtained from the same sample, sequenced in a study of CD8 T cells in Susac syndrome. Roughly 0.45 to 1 ug RNA was reverse transcribed with random hexamers. TCRdb reprocessed the immunoSEQ multiplex PCR reads via MiXCR and lists one record per CDR3 protein. The profile covers 200,000 or so distinct CDR3 sequences, with 80% to 95% appearing a single time and about 0.12% taken by the ten largest. The specimen sequenced was CD8+ T cells from PBMCs. The receptor source for this set is a human donor with multiple sclerosis.

The V gene is TRBV5-1, the J gene TRBJ1-1, with unresolved D. The CDR3 is made up of 13 amino acids. Germline-derived CDR1 and CDR2 are SGHRS and YFSETQ. Trimming shortened V by 0 bases and J by 10 bases, and 13 bases separated the two germline ends. CDR3 amino acids: CASSLGRRTGAFF. DNA for the CDR3: TGCGCCAGCAGCTTGGGGAGGCGGACGGGAGCTTTCTTT.

DNA of the CDR3: TGCGCCAGCATCCCCCCGTCGAACCATGAGCAGTTCTTC. It specifies CASIPPSNHEQFF. This chain connects TRBV5-1 to TRBJ2-1; D not resolved. V shed 6 bases and J shed 8 bases, with 15 bases lying between them. CDR3 size: 13 residues. Germline V lookup: CDR1 SGHRS, CDR2 YFSETQ.